The T cell receptor beta chain under discussion was sequenced for a study of T-cell reconstitution after alpha-beta-depleted transplantation in children. The CDR3 runs 16 residues. The V and J ends lost 0 bases and 9 bases respectively, with 15 bases between them. Germline CDR1 and CDR2: LNHNV and YYDKDF (reference sequence). Researchers prepared the TCRbeta library using unique molecular identifiers, the study reports. TCRdb re-called the PCR reads through MiXCR, storing one row per CDR3 protein. The sample has a few hundred thousand distinct CDR3 sequences, about 8.8% seen once. This clonotype appeared many times.

The sequence derives from a human donor who donated a stem cell graft to a child with SCID. The genes are TRBV15 and TRBJ1-6, with D maybe TRBD1 (6 bases). The material sequenced was PBMCs from the stem cell graft donor, taken from the stem cell graft. The CDR3 loop reads CATSRDLPRGGSPLHF. The CDR3 DNA follows: TGTGCCACCAGCAGAGATCTCCCCCGAGGGGGTTCACCCCTCCACTTT.